A single sample is the source of the 5 T cell receptor beta chains below, sequenced in a study of blood T cell repertoires in COVID-19. Measured with immunoSEQ multiplex PCR; TCRdb has only the in-frame clones, and not every one. The sample has 200,000 or so clones; 75% to 90% are singletons. The sample consisted of peripheral blood. The receptors were gathered from a man aged 70 or older with active or convalescent COVID-19.

This rearrangement joins TRBV4-1 to TRBJ2-7; D is unresolved. Germline V gene data show CDR1 as MGHRA and CDR2 as YSYEKL. The CDR3 contains 14 residues. The V and J ends lost 1 base and 3 bases respectively, with 10 bases between them. The CDR3 loop is CASSQGEAIYEQYF. For the CDR3, the DNA is TGCGCCAGCAGCCAAGGAGAAGCGATCTACGAGCAGTACTTC.

The V and J genes are TRBV6-5 and TRBJ2-2, with D possibly being TRBD2 (5 bases). V shed 2 bases and J shed 6 bases, with 7 bases lying between them. Germline lookup yields CDR1 MNHEY and CDR2 SVGAGI. The CDR3 loop spans 13 amino acids. The DNA of the CDR3 is TGTGCCAGCAGTTACGGGAGCGCCGGGGAGCTGTTTTTT. This codes for CASSYGSAGELFF.

This chain connects TRBV5-1 to TRBJ2-1; TRBD2 is a possible D gene (6 bases). This CDR3 contains 15 residues. With 6 bases removed from V and 7 bases from J, the gap between germline ends came to 20 bases. In germline, CDR1 is SGHRS, CDR2 YFSETQ. The CDR3 here is CASTAGTVKGNEQFF. Written as DNA, the CDR3 is TGCGCCAGCACTGCGGGGACGGTGAAGGGAAATGAGCAGTTCTTC.

This chain links TRBV12-3 or TRBV12-4 with TRBJ1-5; D is uncertain. Trimming left V 4 bases short and J 4 bases short, with 8 bases between. The CDR3 loop spans 13 amino acids. CDR3 in DNA: TGTGCCAGCAGTTGGCTGGAGAATCAGCCCCAGCATTTT. Protein: CASSWLENQPQHF.

The genes are TRBV28 and TRBJ2-7; 7 nucleotides line up with TRBD2. V was clipped by 7 bases and J by 0 bases; unmatched bases: 9. Germline V gene data show CDR1 as MDHEN and CDR2 as SYDVKM. This CDR3 spans 15 amino acids. The CDR3 loop is CASISLGGPSYEQYF. Here the CDR3 DNA reads TGTGCCAGCATCTCTTTGGGAGGGCCCTCCTACGAGCAGTACTTC.